This TCR beta chain was observed in a study of glioma-infiltrating T cells. Regarding the study as a whole: Non-neoplastic patients had below-expected tissue-blood divergence, while all gliomas exceeded expectation. Tissue and blood shared very few CDR3 sequences.

This clonotype has at least ten counts. Its antigen is not identified. The CDR3 length is 15 residues. Germline CDR1 LGHDT, CDR2 YNNKEL (reference sequence). V dropped 2 bases and J dropped 2; count of bases not matched to a gene: 4. The iRepertoire nested amplicon-rescue multiplex PCR amplified TCR alpha and beta CDR3s from RNA. Tissue mRNA or PBMC total RNA, 100-400 ng, went into one-step reverse transcription and amplification. TCRdb ran MiXCR on the multiplex PCR reads and lists one entry per CDR3 protein. The top ten hold roughly 15% of the sample, which has roughly 120,000 distinct CDR3 sequences, roughly 23% seen once.

The material sequenced was glioma tissue, nonneoplastic brain tissue, or PBMCs (not recorded which). The sequence came from a human donor with low-grade glioma or glioblastoma, undergoing nonglioma brain surgery, or in good health (not recorded which). V and J are TRBV3-1 and TRBJ1-2, with 8 bases identical to TRBD1. CDR3 bases: TGTGCCAGCAGCCAAAGAGGGACAGGAAACTATGGCTACACCTTC. As protein: CASSQRGTGNYGYTF.